The next 28 T cell receptor beta chains were all read from a single sample in a study of blood T cells in healthy people across ages. The second PCR ran roughly 6 to 12 cycles with a sample-barcoded 5' primer and J-beta primers. TCRdb ran MiXCR on the 5' RACE reads and lists one entry per CDR3 protein. This sample has around 800,000 distinct CDR3 sequences, with around 24% found just once. The sample also formed part of further work on T cells of mothers and their children.

The sequenced sample was blood. The receptors were sampled from a boy between 5 and 17 years old in good health.

The sample holds a few counts of this clonotype. The rearrangement joins TRBV5-1 to TRBJ2-1; D call uncertain. The CDR3 spans 12 residues. Trimming stripped 1 base from V and 9 bases from J, with 8 bases between. CDR1 is SGHRS and CDR2 is YFSETQ in the germline V gene. The CDR3 protein is CASSLLGPEQFF. The CDR3 coding sequence is TGCGCCAGCAGCTTGCTCGGCCCTGAGCAGTTCTTC.

The chain carries TRBV10-3 and TRBJ2-7, with 12 bases that match TRBD1. V was clipped by 10 bases and J by 1 base; unmatched bases: 5. The CDR3 length is 14 residues. Germline CDR1 is ENHRY and CDR2 is SYGVKD. The CDR3 DNA is TGTGCCACGGAGGGACAGGGGGCTTCCTACGAGCAGTACTTC. This sequence encodes CATEGQGASYEQYF.

The chain recombines TRBV4-3 with TRBJ1-2, with D possibly matching TRBD1 (6 bases). This CDR3 has 16 residues. The V gene lost 1 base and the J gene lost 0 bases, with 12 bases spanning the gap. Germline CDR1 is LGHNA and CDR2 is YSLEER. CDR3: CASSQGLGASNYGYTF. The CDR3 DNA is TGCGCCAGCAGCCAAGGTTTGGGGGCCTCTAACTATGGCTACACCTTC.

CDR3 nucleotides: TGTGCCAGCAGCCAAGATCGGGGTCGAGATACGCAGTATTTT. It is translated as CASSQDRGRDTQYF. V gene TRBV3-1 combines with J gene TRBJ2-3; possibly TRBD2 for D (5 bases). Germline CDR1 and CDR2: LGHDT and YNNKEL (reference sequence). With 0 bases removed from V and 5 bases from J, the gap between germline ends came to 9 bases. The CDR3 has 14 amino acids.

The J gene is TRBJ2-5, the V gene TRBV10-3; tentatively, D is TRBD1 (5 bases). The J call may be mistaken, given a closer DNA end match to TRBJ2-7. This CDR3 is 15 amino acids long. Germline V gene lookup returns CDR1 ENHRY and CDR2 SYGVKD. The CDR3 DNA reads TGTGCCATCAGTGAGCCATGGCGTCAGGGTCACGAGCAGTACTTC. Translated: CAISEPWRQGHEQYF.

In its sample, this clonotype was seen a few times. This rearrangement joins TRBV6-5 to TRBJ1-2; 7 nucleotides agree with TRBD1. Unmatched junction bases numbered 10, after V lost 2 bases and J lost 4 bases. This CDR3 has 16 residues. Germline V lookup: CDR1 MNHEY, CDR2 SVGAGI. This chain's CDR3 is CASSYQERDSLYGYTF. In DNA, the CDR3 is TGTGCCAGCAGTTACCAGGAAAGGGACAGTCTCTATGGCTACACCTTC.

A few counts support this clonotype. J is TRBJ2-1 and V is TRBV12-3 or TRBV12-4; D may be TRBD1 (6 bases). The CDR3 is made up of 15 amino acids. V lost 7 bases and J 0 bases, leaving 13 bases between the germline ends. In nucleotides, the CDR3 is TGTGCCAGCACCCGAGTGGACAGCTCCTACAATGAGCAGTTCTTC. It codes for CASTRVDSSYNEQFF.

The V call is TRBV30, the J call TRBJ2-1; 11 positions agree with TRBD1. The CDR3 loop spans 13 amino acids. Germline CDR1 and CDR2: GTSNPN and SVGIG (reference sequence). Trimming cost V 6 bases and J 8 bases; bases outside gene matches: 6. The CDR3 region is CACPGTGGDEQFF. As DNA, the CDR3 is TGTGCCTGCCCCGGGACAGGGGGGGATGAGCAGTTCTTC. Looking up the rest from reference TRBV30 and TRBJ2-1 gives the full variable domain: SQTIHQWPATLVQPVGSPLSLECTVEGTSNPNLYWYRQAAGRGLQLLFYSVGIGQISSEVPQNLSASRPQDRQFILSSKKLLLSDSGFYLCACPGTGGDEQFFGPGTRLTVL.

This clonotype was observed a few times. The V call is TRBV9, the J call TRBJ2-3, with 9 bases matching TRBD2. The V gene's germline CDR1 is SGDLS and CDR2 YYNGEE. V gave up 4 bases and J gave up 5 bases; unmatched junction bases: 11. The CDR3 has 16 residues. Here the CDR3 DNA reads TGTGCCAGCAGCCCGCGGTGGTCTAGCGGGGAAGATACGCAGTATTTT. It is translated as CASSPRWSSGEDTQYF.

DNA for the CDR3: TGTGCCAGCAGCCGGACAGGGTTAAGAAACACCATATATTTT. It codes for CASSRTGLRNTIYF. The V and J genes are TRBV6-6 and TRBJ1-3, with 8 bases aligning to TRBD1. There are 14 residues in the CDR3. The germline V gene encodes CDR1 MNHNY and CDR2 SVGAGI (reference sequence). The V gene end was trimmed by 6 bases and the J gene end by 5 bases; junction bases not matched to a gene: 6.

This clonotype showed up just a few times. Here the CDR3 omits its conserved ending phenylalanine or tryptophan, so a read error is the likely source. The rearrangement links TRBV20-1 to TRBJ2-7; no clear D gene. Germline V gene data show CDR1 as DFQATT and CDR2 as SNEGSKA (reference sequence). V gave up 0 bases and J gave up 5 bases, with 8 bases separating them. The CDR3 contains 12 residues. CDR3 in DNA: TGCAGTGCTAGAGACAGAACACACGAGCAGTACCTC. Its translation is CSARDRTHEQYL.

V usage is TRBV6-4 and J usage is TRBJ2-7, with 10 bases aligning to TRBD1. The trim removed 7 bases at V and 6 bases at J, leaving 15 bases unmatched. Germline V gene data show CDR1 as MRHNA and CDR2 as SNTAGT. CDR3 length equals 16 residues. The CDR3 loop reads CASIKRAGQGNREQYF. The CDR3, as DNA: TGTGCCAGCATCAAAAGGGCGGGACAGGGGAATCGCGAGCAGTACTTC.

This clonotype was seen a handful of times. The gene calls are TRBV29-1 and TRBJ2-3, with 8 bases lining up with TRBD2. The V and J ends lost 3 bases and 5 bases, in that order; junction bases with no gene match: 7. Germline V gene lookup returns CDR1 SQVTM and CDR2 ANQGSEA. The CDR3 is made up of 14 amino acids. CDR3: CSVEPGGNGDTQYF. DNA of the CDR3: TGCAGCGTTGAGCCGGGGGGGAACGGAGATACGCAGTATTTT.

The gene calls are TRBV5-1 and TRBJ2-5; 8 bases agree with TRBD1. This CDR3 contains 15 residues. Germline CDR1 reads SGHRS; CDR2 reads YFSETQ. V was pared by 6 bases and J by 1 base, with 8 bases of the junction left unmatched. In DNA, the CDR3 is TGCGCCAGCACCCCGACAGGGGCCTTCCAAGAGACCCAGTACTTC. Residues: CASTPTGAFQETQYF.

This clonotype was seen only a few times. This sequence joins TRBV10-3 and TRBJ2-3, with D perhaps TRBD2 (6 bases). Germline lookup yields CDR1 ENHRY and CDR2 SYGVKD. CDR3 length: 14 residues. The germline V and J ends were trimmed by 3 bases and 1 base, with 8 bases remaining between them. For the CDR3, the DNA is TGTGCCATCAGTGACCCTAGCGGCACAGATACGCAGTATTTT. Its protein is CAISDPSGTDTQYF.

Written as DNA, the CDR3 is TGTGCCAGCAGCTTAGATCCTGGAAACACCATATATTTT. This encodes CASSLDPGNTIYF. The chain employs TRBV11-2 and TRBJ1-3; D gene ambiguous. CDR1 SGHAT and CDR2 FQNNGV come from the germline V gene. Between the trimmed V and J ends, which lost 0 bases and 2 bases, there was a span of 2 bases. This CDR3 contains 13 residues.

V is TRBV4-2 and J is TRBJ2-5; 8 positions agree with TRBD2. TRBJ2-7 matches the DNA end more closely, so the J call is doubtful. The CDR3 totals 17 residues. The germline V gene encodes CDR1 LGHNA and CDR2 YNFKEQ. This chain's CDR3 is CASSQDPPAGETYEQYF. The CDR3, as DNA: TGTGCCAGCAGCCAAGACCCTCCAGCGGGGGAAACCTACGAGCAGTACTTC.

V is TRBV28 and J is TRBJ2-5; 8 bases map to TRBD2. The tail of the sequence fits TRBJ2-7 better, so the J call may be wrong. The CDR3 sequence is 13 residues long. Germline CDR1 is MDHEN and CDR2 is SYDVKM. As DNA, the CDR3 is TGTGCCAGCCTACGGGGGGGAATTAACGAGCAGTACTTC. Encoded protein: CASLRGGINEQYF.

CDR3 sequence (DNA): TGTGCCAGCAGCCCTCGACAGGGGGAGATCCAAGAGACCCAGTACTTC. It encodes CASSPRQGEIQETQYF. The gene calls are TRBV12-3 or TRBV12-4 and TRBJ2-5, with TRBD1 matching 9 bases. The CDR3 is made up of 16 amino acids. After removal of 6 bases from V and 1 base from J, the junction contained 9 bases not matched to a gene.

This clonotype was seen more than once but under ten times. The V call is TRBV2, the J call TRBJ2-1, with TRBD2 matching over 8 bases. V shed 6 bases and J 8 bases; nucleotides not matched to a gene: 12. The CDR3 consists of 15 residues. Germline CDR1 is SNHLY and CDR2 is FYNNEI. CDR3 sequence (DNA): TGTGCCAGCAGGGACCCCGGGGGGGCCGGGGATGAGCAGTTCTTC. As protein: CASRDPGGAGDEQFF. The whole variable domain, filled in from reference TRBV2 and TRBJ2-1, reads EPEVTQTPSHQVTQMGQEVILRCVPISNHLYFYWYRQILGQKVEFLVSFYNNEISEKSEIFDDQFSVERPDGSNFTLKIRSTKLEDSAMYFCASRDPGGAGDEQFFGPGTRLTVL.

This clonotype has more than one count but fewer than ten. The rearrangement links TRBV7-2 to TRBJ1-3, with TRBD1 matching over 12 bases. This CDR3 contains 16 residues. Germline values: CDR1 SGHTA, CDR2 FQGNSA. J gave up 2 bases and V 6 bases, and 5 bases lay outside the gene matches. CDR3 loop: CASRTGQGAAGNTIYF. The CDR3 region has the DNA TGTGCCAGCAGAACGGGACAGGGGGCTGCTGGAAACACCATATATTTT.

The gene calls are TRBV5-1 and TRBJ2-3, with 8 bases lining up with TRBD1. This CDR3 contains 16 residues. Looked up from germline, CDR1 is SGHRS and CDR2 is YFSETQ. Trimming took 4 bases from V and 1 from J; bases not matched to a gene: 8. This CDR3 reads CASSPGQGEGTDTQYF. In nucleotides, the CDR3 is TGCGCCAGCAGCCCCGGACAGGGCGAGGGCACAGATACGCAGTATTTT. Together with reference TRBV5-1 and TRBJ2-3, the CDR3 gives the full variable domain: KAGVTQTPRYLIKTRGQQVTLSCSPISGHRSVSWYQQTPGQGLQFLFEYFSETQRNKGNFPGRFSGRQFSNSRSEMNVSTLELGDSALYLCASSPGQGEGTDTQYFGPGTRLTVL.

The table lists this clonotype with a few counts. The chain recombines TRBV12-3 or TRBV12-4 with TRBJ1-6; 7 positions match TRBD1. V lost 3 bases, J lost 9 bases, and 5 bases stayed unmatched. The CDR3 covers 14 residues. The DNA of the CDR3 is TGTGCCAGCAGTTTTAGGGACAGATTTTCACCCCTCCACTTT. It specifies CASSFRDRFSPLHF.

The chain links TRBV7-8 to TRBJ1-2; D remains ambiguous. V lost 5 bases to trimming and J lost 14 bases, with 21 bases between them. Germline CDR1 SGHVS, CDR2 FQNEAQ. The CDR3 covers 13 residues. Written as DNA, the CDR3 is TGTGCCAGCAGCGGAGACCCAAGTATAGTGGAAACCTTC. It is translated as CASSGDPSIVETF.

The CDR3, as DNA: TGCAGCGGGGGGCACGGGGCGGTGGGCACAGATACGCAGTATTTT. Translating gives CSGGHGAVGTDTQYF. The V call is TRBV29-1, the J call TRBJ2-3; a weak D match, TRBD1 (6 bases). With 7 bases removed from V and 1 base from J, the gap between germline ends came to 18 bases. Per the germline V gene, CDR1 is SQVTM and CDR2 is ANQGSEA. The CDR3 runs 15 residues.

The chain combines TRBV7-9 with TRBJ1-2, with TRBD1 as a possible D gene (6 bases). The V and J ends lost 3 bases and 8 bases respectively, with 25 bases between them. CDR1 is SEHNR, CDR2 FQNEAQ, per germline (reference sequence). The CDR3 covers 17 residues. The DNA of the CDR3 is TGTGCCAGCAGCTTTAGTGGGAACGTCAGAGGGGGGAAAGGCTACACCTTC. Residues: CASSFSGNVRGGKGYTF. Combining the CDR3 with reference TRBV7-9 and TRBJ1-2 gives the whole variable domain DTGVSQNPRHKITKRGQNVTFRCDPISEHNRLYWYRQTLGQGPEFLTYFQNEAQLEKSRLLSDRFSAERPKGSFSTLEIQRTEQGDSAMYLCASSFSGNVRGGKGYTFGSGTRLTVV.

The sample holds one count of this clonotype. One end of the junction fails to match germline, which may point to a read error. The chain employs TRBV7-2 and TRBJ2-5; maybe TRBD1 (5 bases). The CDR3 consists of 17 residues. Germline CDR1 reads SGHTA; CDR2 reads FQGNSA. The CDR3 spells CAGSSVPGRGNQETQYF. CDR3 coding DNA: TGTGCCGGCAGCTCCGTACCCGGTAGGGGAAACCAAGAGACCCAGTACTTC. Full variable domain (rest looked up from reference TRBV7-2 and TRBJ2-5): GAGVSQSPSNKVTEKGKDVELRCDPISGHTALYWYRQSLGQGLEFLIYFQGNSAPDKSGLPSDRFSAERTGGSVSTLTIQRTQQEDSAVYLCAGSSVPGRGNQETQYFGPGTRLLVL.

This clonotype was counted between two and nine times. This CDR3 is CASSVRPGLGKNIQYF. The CDR3 region has the DNA TGCGCCAGCAGCGTCCGACCGGGACTAGGGAAAAACATTCAGTACTTC. The V call is TRBV5-1, the J call TRBJ2-4, with 8 bases identical to TRBD2. V dropped 4 bases and J dropped 4; count of bases not matched to a gene: 10. The CDR3 consists of 16 residues. Germline assignment: CDR1 SGHRS and CDR2 YFSETQ.